This T cell receptor beta chain was captured by sequencing in a study of blood T cell repertoires in COVID-19. In the authors' methods: By means of reference gene primer amplification, nucleated cell counts were estimated. Data came from immunoSEQ multiplex PCR; TCRdb stores just in-frame clones and leaves some out. The V and J calls and clone size come from that table; D and trimming were worked out from the DNA. The data show under 200,000 clones, with approximately 92% seen just once and roughly 0.56% held by the top ten. This clone appeared a single time. This CDR3 has 14 residues. Germline CDR1 SGHRS, CDR2 YFSETQ. V lost 8 bases to trimming and J lost 6 bases; unmatched junction nucleotides: 5.

Specimen: peripheral blood. The chain is built from TRBV5-1 and TRBJ2-1; 13 bases are a match to TRBD2. The TCR originated in a man over 45 with acute or convalescent COVID-19. In DNA form, the CDR3 reads TGCGCCAGTACTAGCGGGGGGGTTAGCAATGAGCAGTTCTTC. Its translation is CASTSGGVSNEQFF. Supplemented by reference TRBV5-1 and TRBJ2-1, the full variable domain reads KAGVTQTPRYLIKTRGQQVTLSCSPISGHRSVSWYQQTPGQGLQFLFEYFSETQRNKGNFPGRFSGRQFSNSRSEMNVSTLELGDSALYLCASTSGGVSNEQFFGPGTRLTVL.